This T cell receptor beta chain was sequenced during a study of identical twins. Study observations and caveats: The presence of invariant MAIT and iNKT cells could partly confound analyses of zero-insertion sequences. Abundant beta clonotypes from cord blood had fewer insertions, unlike memory repertoires, which showed none. It was out-of-frame TCR alpha sharing in monozygotic twins that models underestimated.

V lost 4 bases, J lost 0 bases, and 7 bases lay in between. CDR1 and CDR2 (germline): SQVTM, ANQGSEA. CDR3 size: 14 residues. About this clonotype itself: Its cognate antigen is unknown. A much larger clone differs by one base, so this may be a read error.

TCRdb used MiXCR to reprocess the 5' RACE reads, holding one entry per CDR3 protein. The sample includes 550,000 to 800,000 distinct CDR3 sequences, roughly 7.2% of them seen just once. These data are also associated with another study on yellow fever vaccine responses in identical twins.

The receptor comes from a young woman in good health. Sequenced sample: PBMCs. The V call is TRBV29-1, the J call TRBJ2-6; D is ambiguous. The CDR3 DNA is TGCAGCGTTGTTGAACGCTCTGGGGCCAACGTCCTGACTTTC. This translates into CSVVERSGANVLTF.